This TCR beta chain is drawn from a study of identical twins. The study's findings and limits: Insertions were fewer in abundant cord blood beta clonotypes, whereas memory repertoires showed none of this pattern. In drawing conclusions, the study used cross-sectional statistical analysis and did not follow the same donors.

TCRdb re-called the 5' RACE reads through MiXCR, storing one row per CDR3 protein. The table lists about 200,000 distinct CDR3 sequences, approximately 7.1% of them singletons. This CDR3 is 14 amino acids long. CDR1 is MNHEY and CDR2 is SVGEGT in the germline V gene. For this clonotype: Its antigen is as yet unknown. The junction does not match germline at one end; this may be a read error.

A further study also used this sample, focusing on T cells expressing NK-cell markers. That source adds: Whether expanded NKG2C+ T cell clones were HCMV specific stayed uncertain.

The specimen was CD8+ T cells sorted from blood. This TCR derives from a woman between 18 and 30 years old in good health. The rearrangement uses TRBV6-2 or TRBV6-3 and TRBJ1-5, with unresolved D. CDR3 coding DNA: TGTGCCAGCCAAATAGGGATGAGCAATAAGCCCCAGCATTTT. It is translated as CASQIGMSNKPQHF.